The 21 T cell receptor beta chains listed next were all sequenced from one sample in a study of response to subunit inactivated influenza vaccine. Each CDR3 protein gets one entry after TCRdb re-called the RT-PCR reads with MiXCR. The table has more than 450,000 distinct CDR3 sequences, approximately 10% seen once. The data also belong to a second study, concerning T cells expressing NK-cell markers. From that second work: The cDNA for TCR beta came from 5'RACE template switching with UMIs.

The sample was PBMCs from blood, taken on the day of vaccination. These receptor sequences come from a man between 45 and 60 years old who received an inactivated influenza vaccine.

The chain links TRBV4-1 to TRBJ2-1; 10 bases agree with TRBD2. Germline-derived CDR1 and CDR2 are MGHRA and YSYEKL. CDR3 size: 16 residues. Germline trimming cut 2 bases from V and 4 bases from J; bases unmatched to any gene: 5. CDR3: CASSQWTSGIYNEQFF. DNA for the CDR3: TGCGCCAGCAGCCAATGGACTAGCGGAATTTACAATGAGCAGTTCTTC.

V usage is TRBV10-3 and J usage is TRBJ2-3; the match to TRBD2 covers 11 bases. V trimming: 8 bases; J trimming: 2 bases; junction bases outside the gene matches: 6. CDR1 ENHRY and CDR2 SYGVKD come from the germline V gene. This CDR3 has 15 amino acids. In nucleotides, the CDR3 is TGTGCCATCTCGGGACTAGCGGTCTCCACAGATACGCAGTATTTT. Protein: CAISGLAVSTDTQYF.

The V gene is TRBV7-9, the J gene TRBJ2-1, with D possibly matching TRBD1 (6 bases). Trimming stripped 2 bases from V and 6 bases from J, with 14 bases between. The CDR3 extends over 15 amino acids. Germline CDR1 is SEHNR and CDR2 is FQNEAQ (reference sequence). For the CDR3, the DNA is TGTGCCAGCAGCTTAAGGGAAACAGGGAGCAATGAGCAGTTCTTC. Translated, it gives CASSLRETGSNEQFF.

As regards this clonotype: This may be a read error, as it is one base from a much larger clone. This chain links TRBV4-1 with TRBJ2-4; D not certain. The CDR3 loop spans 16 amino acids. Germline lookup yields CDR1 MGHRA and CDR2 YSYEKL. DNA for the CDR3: TGCGCCAGCGGCCAAGTTGACTCTTTAGGCAAAAACATTCAGTACTTC. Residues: CASGQVDSLGKNIQYF.

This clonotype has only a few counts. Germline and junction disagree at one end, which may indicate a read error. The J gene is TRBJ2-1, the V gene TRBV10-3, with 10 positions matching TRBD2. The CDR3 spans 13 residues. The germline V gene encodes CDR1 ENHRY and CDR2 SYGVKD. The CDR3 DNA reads TGCGCAACCGGGACTAGCGATGCCAATGAGCAGTTCTTC. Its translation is CATGTSDANEQFF.

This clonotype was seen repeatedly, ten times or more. Here the CDR3 reads CASSQRSTGELFF. In nucleotides, the CDR3 is TGTGCCAGCAGCCAAAGAAGTACCGGGGAGCTGTTTTTT. V gene TRBV6-1 combines with J gene TRBJ2-2; D not resolved. Germline V lookup: CDR1 MNHNS, CDR2 SASEGT. This CDR3 is 13 amino acids long. V dropped 6 bases and J dropped 5 bases, with 10 bases sitting between them.

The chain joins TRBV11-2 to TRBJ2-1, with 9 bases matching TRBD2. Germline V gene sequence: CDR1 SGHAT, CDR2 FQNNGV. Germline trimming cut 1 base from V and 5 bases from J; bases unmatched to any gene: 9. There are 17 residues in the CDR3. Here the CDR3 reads CASSLGESGRSHNEQFF. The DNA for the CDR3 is TGTGCCAGCAGCTTAGGTGAAAGCGGGAGGTCACACAATGAGCAGTTCTTC. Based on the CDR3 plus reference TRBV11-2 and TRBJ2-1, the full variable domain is EAGVAQSPRYKIIEKRQSVAFWCNPISGHATLYWYQQILGQGPKLLIQFQNNGVVDDSQLPKDRFSAERLKGVDSTLKIQPAKLEDSAVYLCASSLGESGRSHNEQFFGPGTRLTVL.

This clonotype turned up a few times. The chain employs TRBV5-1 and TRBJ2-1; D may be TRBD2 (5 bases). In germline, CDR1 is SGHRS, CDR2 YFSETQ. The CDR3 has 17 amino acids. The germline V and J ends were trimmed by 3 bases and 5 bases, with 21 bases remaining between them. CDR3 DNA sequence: TGCGCCAGCAGCTATTTCCCTTTCGGGAAGGGTCACAATGAGCAGTTCTTC. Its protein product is CASSYFPFGKGHNEQFF.

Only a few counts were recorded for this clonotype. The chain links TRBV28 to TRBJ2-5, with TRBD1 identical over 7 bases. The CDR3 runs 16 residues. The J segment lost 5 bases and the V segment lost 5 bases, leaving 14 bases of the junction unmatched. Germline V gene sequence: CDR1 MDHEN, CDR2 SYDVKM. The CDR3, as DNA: TGTGCCAGCAGTCATGGCGGGTACAGGGGTTGGGAGACCCAGTACTTC. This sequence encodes CASSHGGYRGWETQYF.

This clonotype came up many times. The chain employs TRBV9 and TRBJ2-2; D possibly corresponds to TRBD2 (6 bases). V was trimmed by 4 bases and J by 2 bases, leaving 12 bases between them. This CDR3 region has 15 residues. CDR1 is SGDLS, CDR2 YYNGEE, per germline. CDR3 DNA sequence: TGTGCCAGCAGCTCGCGGGGACTTAACACCGGGGAGCTGTTTTTT. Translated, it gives CASSSRGLNTGELFF.

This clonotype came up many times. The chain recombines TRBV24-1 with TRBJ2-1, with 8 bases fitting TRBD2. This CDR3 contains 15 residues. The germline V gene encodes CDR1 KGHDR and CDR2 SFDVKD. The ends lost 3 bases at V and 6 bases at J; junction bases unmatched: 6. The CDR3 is CATSDPGGPGNEQFF. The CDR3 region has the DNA TGTGCCACCAGTGATCCGGGAGGGCCCGGCAATGAGCAGTTCTTC.

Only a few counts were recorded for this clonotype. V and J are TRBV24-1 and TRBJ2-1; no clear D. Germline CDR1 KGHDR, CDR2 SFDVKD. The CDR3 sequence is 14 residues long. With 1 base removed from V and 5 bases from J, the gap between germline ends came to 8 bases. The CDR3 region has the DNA TGTGCCACCAGTGATTTCGCAGGAGACAATGAGCAGTTCTTC. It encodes CATSDFAGDNEQFF.

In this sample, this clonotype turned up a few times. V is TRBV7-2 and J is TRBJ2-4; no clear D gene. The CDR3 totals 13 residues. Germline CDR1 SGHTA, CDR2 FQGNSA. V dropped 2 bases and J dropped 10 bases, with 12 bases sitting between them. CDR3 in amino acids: CASSLSRPRIQYF. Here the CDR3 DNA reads TGTGCCAGCAGCTTAAGCAGGCCAAGGATTCAGTACTTC.

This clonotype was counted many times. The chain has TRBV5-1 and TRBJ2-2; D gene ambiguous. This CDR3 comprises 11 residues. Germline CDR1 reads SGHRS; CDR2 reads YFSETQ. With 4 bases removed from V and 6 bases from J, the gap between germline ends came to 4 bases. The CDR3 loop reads CASSEAGELFF. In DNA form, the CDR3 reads TGCGCCAGCAGCGAGGCCGGGGAGCTGTTTTTT.

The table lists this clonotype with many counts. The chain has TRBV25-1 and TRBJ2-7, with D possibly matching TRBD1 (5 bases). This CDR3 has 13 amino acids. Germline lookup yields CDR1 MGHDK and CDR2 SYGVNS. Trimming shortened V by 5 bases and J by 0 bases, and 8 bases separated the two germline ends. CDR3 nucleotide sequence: TGTGCCAGCAGTCAAGGGGTCTCCTACGAGCAGTACTTC. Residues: CASSQGVSYEQYF.

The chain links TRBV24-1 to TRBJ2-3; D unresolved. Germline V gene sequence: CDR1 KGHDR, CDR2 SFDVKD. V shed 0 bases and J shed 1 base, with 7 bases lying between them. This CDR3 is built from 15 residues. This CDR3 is CATSDLSSGTDTQYF. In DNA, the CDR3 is TGTGCCACCAGTGATTTGTCGTCAGGCACAGATACGCAGTATTTT.

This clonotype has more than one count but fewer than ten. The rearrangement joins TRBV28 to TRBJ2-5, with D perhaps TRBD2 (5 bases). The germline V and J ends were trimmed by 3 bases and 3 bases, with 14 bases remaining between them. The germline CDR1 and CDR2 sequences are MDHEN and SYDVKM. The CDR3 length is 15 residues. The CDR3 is CASSLEGLQKETQYF. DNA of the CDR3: TGTGCCAGCAGTTTGGAAGGACTGCAGAAAGAGACCCAGTACTTC.

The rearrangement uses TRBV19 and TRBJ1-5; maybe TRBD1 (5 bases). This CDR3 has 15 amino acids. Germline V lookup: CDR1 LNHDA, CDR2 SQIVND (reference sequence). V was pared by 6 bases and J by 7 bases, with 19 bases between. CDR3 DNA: TGTGCCAGTAGCGCTACAGGACCAAATGGACAGCCCCAGCATTTT. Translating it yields CASSATGPNGQPQHF.

This chain's CDR3 is CATRLASRGYEQYF. For the CDR3, the DNA is TGTGCCACCCGACTAGCGTCCCGGGGGTACGAGCAGTACTTC. This chain joins TRBV28 and TRBJ2-7; 8 positions agree with TRBD2. The CDR3 runs 14 residues. The germline V gene encodes CDR1 MDHEN and CDR2 SYDVKM. Losses at the gene ends were 10 bases for V and 4 bases for J; bases not matched to a gene: 12.

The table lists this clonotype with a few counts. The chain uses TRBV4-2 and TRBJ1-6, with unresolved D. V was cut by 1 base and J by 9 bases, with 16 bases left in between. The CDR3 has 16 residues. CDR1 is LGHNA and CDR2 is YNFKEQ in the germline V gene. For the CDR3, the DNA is TGTGCCAGCAGCCAAGGGGTTGGGGATCGGGGTTCACCCCTCCACTTT. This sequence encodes CASSQGVGDRGSPLHF.

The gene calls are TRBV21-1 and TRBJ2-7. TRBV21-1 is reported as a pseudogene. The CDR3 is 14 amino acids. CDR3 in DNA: TGTGCCAGCAGCAAAGTTATGCCAGGTTACGAGCAGTACTTC. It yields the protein CASSKVMPGYEQYF.